This T cell receptor beta chain was identified in a study of PD-1 blockade in classical Hodgkin lymphoma. This sample's time point: cycle 4 day 1 (C4D1), after 6 weeks of nivolumab. Each patient's relapse followed autologous stem cell transplantation, and brentuximab vedotin exposure varied. Study results and caveats: Complete responders matched newly diagnosed patients in baseline diversity.

Trimming took 0 bases from V and 5 from J, leaving 13 bases between them. The CDR3 is 16 amino acids. In germline, CDR1 is SEHNR, CDR2 FQNEAQ (reference sequence). Measured with immunoSEQ multiplex PCR; TCRdb has only the in-frame clones, and not every one. The sample yields 43,000 or so clones, about three quarters seen once. A remark on this clone: As yet, its antigen is unknown.

V is TRBV7-9 and J is TRBJ1-4; weak D call: TRBD1 (5 bases). This sequence originates from a human donor with classical Hodgkin lymphoma. Sequencing used peripheral blood mononuclear cells (PBMCs), obtained before the fourth cycle of nivolumab. The CDR3 nucleotides read TGTGCCAGCAGCTTAGCGAGGGACGTACAGAATGAAAAACTGTTTTTT. Amino acids: CASSLARDVQNEKLFF.